A single sample is the source of the 16 T cell receptor beta chains below, sequenced in a study of blood T cell repertoires in COVID-19. Only in-frame clones appear in the TCRdb table, and some are missing; sequencing was by immunoSEQ multiplex PCR. In the table there are approximately 390,000 clones, around 90% of which are singletons. Sequenced sample: peripheral blood. The receptors shown here come from a man aged 18 to 29 with active or convalescent COVID-19.

The chain couples TRBV20-1 to TRBJ2-7, with D perhaps matching TRBD1 (6 bases). Per germline, CDR1 DFQATT and CDR2 SNEGSKA (reference sequence). The ends were cut back, 6 bases at V and 4 bases at J, with 10 bases in the middle. There are 11 residues in the CDR3. CDR3 sequence reads: CSALTGYEQYF. The DNA of the CDR3 is TGCAGTGCGTTGACAGGATACGAGCAGTACTTC.

This chain joins TRBV6-5 and TRBJ2-3; D gene ambiguous. The CDR3 runs 13 residues. Germline V gene sequence: CDR1 MNHEY, CDR2 SVGAGI. With 8 bases removed from V and 1 base from J, the gap between germline ends came to 10 bases. The CDR3 loop is CASERTGTDTQYF. In DNA form, the CDR3 reads TGTGCCAGCGAGCGAACTGGCACAGATACGCAGTATTTT.

V gene TRBV7-9 combines with J gene TRBJ1-3; 9 bases are a match to TRBD1. With 5 bases clipped from V and 0 bases from J, the junction kept 2 bases outside the gene matches. The CDR3 totals 15 residues. Germline-derived CDR1 and CDR2 are SEHNR and FQNEAQ (reference sequence). The CDR3: CASSRTGDSGNTIYF. Written as DNA, the CDR3 is TGTGCCAGCAGCCGGACAGGGGACTCTGGAAACACCATATATTTT.

This chain's CDR3 is CASTQRNTQYF. The DNA of the CDR3 is TGTGCCAGCACCCAGCGGAATACGCAGTATTTT. This rearrangement joins TRBV12-3 or TRBV12-4 to TRBJ2-3; tentatively, D is TRBD2 (5 bases). With 7 bases removed from V and 7 bases from J, the gap between germline ends came to 9 bases. The CDR3 extends over 11 amino acids.

The chain joins TRBV28 to TRBJ2-7, with 9 positions matching TRBD1. The V segment lost 4 bases and the J segment 3 bases; nucleotides outside the gene matches: 1. The CDR3 sequence is 13 residues long. Germline V lookup: CDR1 MDHEN, CDR2 SYDVKM. CDR3 in amino acids: CASSYRGLYEQYF. The CDR3 DNA is TGTGCCAGCAGTTACAGGGGGCTCTACGAGCAGTACTTC.

CDR3 protein: CASSFGTGREQYF. The DNA of the CDR3 is TGTGCCAGTAGTTTCGGGACAGGGCGCGAGCAGTACTTC. This chain joins TRBV19 and TRBJ2-7; the match to TRBD1 covers 9 bases. Germline values: CDR1 LNHDA, CDR2 SQIVND (reference sequence). V lost 5 bases and J lost 6; bases outside the gene matches: 5. The CDR3 consists of 13 residues.

CDR3 sequence reads: CASSSWDYTPGEQYF. CDR3 nucleotides: TGTGCCAGCAGCTCATGGGACTACACCCCGGGCGAGCAGTACTTC. This chain joins TRBV7-9 and TRBJ2-7; 7 positions agree with TRBD2. The CDR3 is 15 residues long. Germline CDR1 SEHNR, CDR2 FQNEAQ (reference sequence). Trimming removed 4 bases from V and 6 bases from J; junction bases left unmatched: 12.

The chain recombines TRBV4-3 with TRBJ2-1; a possible D gene is TRBD2 (5 bases). V gave up 1 base and J gave up 8 bases, with 21 bases separating them. The CDR3 runs to 17 residues. The germline gives CDR1 LGHNA, CDR2 YSLEER. The CDR3: CASSQVSGPGSGYEQFF. The CDR3 DNA is TGCGCCAGCAGCCAAGTGTCTGGCCCGGGGTCTGGCTATGAGCAGTTCTTC.

The chain is built from TRBV29-1 and TRBJ2-1, with D possibly TRBD1 on 6 matching bases. Looked up from germline, CDR1 is SQVTM and CDR2 is ANQGSEA. CDR3 length: 12 amino acids. V was trimmed by 6 bases and J by 13 bases, leaving 19 bases between them. The CDR3 loop reads CSVGSGASPQFF. As DNA, the CDR3 is TGCAGCGTCGGCTCAGGGGCCTCGCCTCAGTTCTTC.

This sequence joins TRBV9 and TRBJ2-5, with TRBD2 matching 11 bases. Looked up from germline, CDR1 is SGDLS and CDR2 is YYNGEE. This CDR3 is 20 amino acids long. V was clipped by 0 bases and J by 4 bases; unmatched bases: 17. CDR3 bases: TGTGCCAGCAGCGTAGAACCCGAGGGAACGGTAGCGGGGGGGTTAGAGACCCAGTACTTC. Translated, it gives CASSVEPEGTVAGGLETQYF.

The rearrangement joins TRBV7-3 to TRBJ2-1, with 9 bases lining up with TRBD2. Germline loops: CDR1 SGHTA, CDR2 FQGTGA. The CDR3 spans 14 residues. The V segment lost 3 bases and the J segment 4 bases; nucleotides outside the gene matches: 1. CDR3 region: CASSLGLAYNEQFF. The DNA for the CDR3 is TGTGCCAGCAGCTTGGGACTAGCTTACAATGAGCAGTTCTTC.

The rearrangement uses TRBV19 and TRBJ2-2, with 15 bases lining up with TRBD2. The germline V gene encodes CDR1 LNHDA and CDR2 SQIVND (reference sequence). V lost 5 bases to trimming and J lost 7 bases; unmatched junction nucleotides: 11. The CDR3 has 18 amino acids. CDR3 in DNA: TGTGCCAGTAGTCCCACCGGACTAGCGGGAGGGTGGGGCGGGGAGCTGTTTTTT. Its protein product is CASSPTGLAGGWGGELFF.

This clone was found once. The V call is TRBV15, the J call TRBJ2-3; 7 nucleotides align to TRBD1. Losses at the gene ends were 0 bases for V and 2 bases for J; bases not matched to a gene: 11. The CDR3 is 18 residues long. CDR1 is LNHNV, CDR2 YYDKDF, per germline (reference sequence). The CDR3 DNA reads as TGTGCCACCAGCAGAGATCCCCCTACAGGGGTAAACACAGATACGCAGTATTTT. Translating it yields CATSRDPPTGVNTDTQYF.

The chain couples TRBV24-1 to TRBJ2-1, with D possibly matching TRBD2 (5 bases). This CDR3 has 12 amino acids. V lost 2 bases and J 8 bases, leaving 6 bases between the germline ends. Germline CDR1 reads KGHDR; CDR2 reads SFDVKD. CDR3 sequence: CATSDWTDEQFF. The CDR3 DNA reads as TGTGCCACCAGTGATTGGACTGATGAGCAGTTCTTC.

V usage is TRBV5-6 and J usage is TRBJ2-3; 11 nucleotides line up with TRBD2. CDR3 length: 17 amino acids. Germline CDR1 and CDR2: SGHDT and YYEEEE. The ends lost 1 base at V and 3 bases at J; junction bases unmatched: 7. CDR3 amino acids: CASSLLRASGGTDTQYF. CDR3 in DNA: TGTGCCAGCAGCTTGCTGAGGGCTAGCGGGGGGACAGATACGCAGTATTTT. Full variable domain (outside the CDR3, taken from reference TRBV5-6 and TRBJ2-3): DAGVTQSPTHLIKTRGQQVTLRCSPKSGHDTVSWYQQALGQGPQFIFQYYEEEERQRGNFPDRFSGHQFPNYSSELNVNALLLGDSALYLCASSLLRASGGTDTQYFGPGTRLTVL.

The chain is built from TRBV5-5 and TRBJ2-7; possibly TRBD2 for D (5 bases). Trimming left V 4 bases short and J 3 bases short, with 14 bases between. There are 14 residues in the CDR3. Germline-derived CDR1 and CDR2 are SGHKS and YYEKEE (reference sequence). The DNA of the CDR3 is TGTGCCAGCAGCCCCGCGGCTAGCCTCTACGAGCAGTACTTC. This codes for CASSPAASLYEQYF.